The 23 T cell receptor beta chains below come from one sample, sequenced in a study of blood T cells in healthy people across ages. Alongside a J-beta primer mix, a sample-barcoded 5' primer served in a second PCR lasting roughly 7 to 12 cycles. A single record per CDR3 protein comes from TCRdb applying MiXCR to the 5' RACE reads. This table holds some 1.4 million distinct CDR3 sequences, 42% found once. Sequenced: blood. These receptors came from a woman under 30 in good health.

In its sample, this clonotype was seen a few times. V and J are TRBV7-9 and TRBJ1-2, with D uncertain. V dropped 5 bases and J dropped 8 bases, with 15 bases sitting between them. The CDR3 covers 13 residues. Germline-derived CDR1 and CDR2 are SEHNR and FQNEAQ (reference sequence). This chain's CDR3 is CASSPGSFEGYTF. CDR3 bases: TGTGCCAGCAGCCCCGGAAGCTTTGAGGGCTACACCTTC.

This clonotype has just a few counts. The CDR3 reads CASSPLGGANEQFF. The DNA of the CDR3 is TGTGCCAGCAGCCCCCTCGGAGGGGCCAATGAGCAGTTCTTC. The chain joins TRBV7-8 to TRBJ2-1, with D perhaps TRBD2 (6 bases). Trimming removed 5 bases at V and 6 bases at J, with 14 bases between. The CDR3 totals 14 residues. In germline, CDR1 is SGHVS, CDR2 FQNEAQ.

The chain is built from TRBV4-1 and TRBJ2-1; no definite D call. The J call is doubtful: the DNA matches TRBJ2-7 better. This CDR3 region has 14 residues. Germline lookup yields CDR1 MGHRA and CDR2 YSYEKL. This chain's CDR3 is CASSQEWSPREQYF. The CDR3 coding sequence is TGCGCCAGCAGCCAAGAGTGGTCCCCCCGAGAGCAGTACTTC.

This clonotype was observed a few times. The chain is built from TRBV12-3 or TRBV12-4 and TRBJ1-2, with TRBD1 matching 8 bases. The ends lost 3 bases at V and 8 bases at J; junction bases unmatched: 8. The CDR3 spans 14 residues. The CDR3 nucleotides are TGTGCCAGCAGTTTGGCCAGGGGGCCAGGAGGCTACACCTTC. It yields the protein CASSLARGPGGYTF.

The rearrangement uses TRBV25-1 and TRBJ1-2; D is uncertain. The CDR3 extends over 13 amino acids. Looked up from germline, CDR1 is MGHDK and CDR2 is SYGVNS. V was cut by 8 bases and J by 4 bases, with 14 bases left in between. This CDR3 is CASGDIRGYGYTF. CDR3 DNA: TGTGCCAGCGGAGATATCCGAGGCTATGGCTACACCTTC.

As DNA, the CDR3 is TGTGCCAGCAGTGCCCGACAAGAGACCCAGTACTTC. Translating it yields CASSARQETQYF. The chain couples TRBV25-1 to TRBJ2-5; D is undetermined. CDR1 is MGHDK and CDR2 is SYGVNS in the germline V gene. This CDR3 region has 12 residues. V dropped 4 bases and J dropped 2 bases, with 5 bases sitting between them. The whole variable domain, remainder taken from reference TRBV25-1 and TRBJ2-5, is EADIYQTPRYLVIGTGKKITLECSQTMGHDKMYWYQQDPGMELHLIHYSYGVNSTEKGDLSSESTVSRIRTEHFPLTLESARPSHTSQYLCASSARQETQYFGPGTRLLVL.

This clonotype was observed a few times. This chain links TRBV6-5 with TRBJ2-3; the match to TRBD2 covers 11 bases. Germline V gene data show CDR1 as MNHEY and CDR2 as SVGAGI. The CDR3 covers 18 residues. V was clipped by 0 bases and J by 3 bases; unmatched bases: 8. The CDR3 bases are TGTGCCAGCAGTTACTCGATAGAGGGACTAGCGGCTACAGATACGCAGTATTTT. It encodes CASSYSIEGLAATDTQYF.

This clonotype was seen just once. The V and J genes are TRBV28 and TRBJ2-3; D not resolved. V lost 5 bases, J lost 1 base, and 10 bases lay in between. The CDR3 is 14 amino acids. Germline V CDR1 and CDR2: MDHEN, SYDVKM. CDR3 loop: CASSASWGTDTQYF. As DNA, the CDR3 is TGTGCCAGCAGTGCGTCATGGGGCACAGATACGCAGTATTTT.

The rearrangement links TRBV9 to TRBJ2-1, with TRBD2 as a possible D gene (5 bases). The V gene lost 4 bases and the J gene lost 0 bases, with 11 bases spanning the gap. The germline gives CDR1 SGDLS, CDR2 YYNGEE. This CDR3 contains 15 residues. CDR3 region: CASSPIASSYNEQFF. The CDR3 DNA is TGTGCCAGCAGCCCTATAGCGAGCTCCTACAATGAGCAGTTCTTC.

This clonotype was recorded a few times. The chain links TRBV4-2 to TRBJ1-5; D gene unclear. This CDR3 contains 13 residues. Trimming took off 2 bases at V and 9 bases at J, with 11 bases between the two ends. Germline-derived CDR1 and CDR2 are LGHNA and YNFKEQ. The CDR3 DNA is TGTGCCAGCAGCCAAATGATCGATCGGCCCCAGCATTTT. Translated: CASSQMIDRPQHF.

In nucleotides, the CDR3 is TGTGCCAGCAGTACCGGACGGGACTTCACGAATGAGCAGTACTTC. It encodes CASSTGRDFTNEQYF. This chain joins TRBV2 and TRBJ2-5, with D perhaps TRBD2 (6 bases). The germline CDR1 and CDR2 sequences are SNHLY and FYNNEI. The CDR3 is 15 residues long. The V end lost 5 bases, the J end lost 11 bases, and 24 bases lay between the germline ends.

The CDR3 DNA follows: TGTGCCAGCAGTACGAGGTGGGGGGCCAACGTCCTGACTTTC. Encoded protein: CASSTRWGANVLTF. The genes are TRBV28 and TRBJ2-6, with D uncertain. In germline, CDR1 is MDHEN, CDR2 SYDVKM. The CDR3 extends over 14 amino acids. Deletions cut 5 bases from V and 4 bases from J, with 9 bases between.

The chain carries TRBV7-9 and TRBJ1-4; TRBD1 matches 7 bases. Germline values: CDR1 SEHNR, CDR2 FQNEAQ (reference sequence). Trimming took 6 bases from V and 5 from J; bases not matched to a gene: 9. The CDR3 loop spans 15 amino acids. This CDR3 reads CASSLSGTANEKLFF. The CDR3 DNA is TGTGCCAGCAGTTTATCCGGGACAGCGAATGAAAAACTGTTTTTT.

The chain employs TRBV7-9 and TRBJ2-7; no clear D gene. Trimming removed 5 bases at V and 6 bases at J, with 17 bases between. The CDR3 extends over 14 amino acids. The germline V gene has CDR1 SEHNR and CDR2 FQNEAQ (reference sequence). Here the CDR3 reads CASSHGLKPIEQYF. In nucleotides, the CDR3 is TGTGCCAGCAGCCATGGTCTAAAACCGATCGAGCAGTACTTC.

This chain uses TRBV12-3 or TRBV12-4 with TRBJ2-1; possible D gene TRBD2, 6 bases. The CDR3 length is 13 residues. V lost 2 bases to trimming and J lost 9 bases, with 11 bases between them. Written as DNA, the CDR3 is TGTGCCAGCAGTTTACAGGTTAGCGGTGAGCAGTTCTTC. This sequence encodes CASSLQVSGEQFF.

This clonotype was picked up a small number of times. This chain connects TRBV7-9 to TRBJ1-2, with a possible D match to TRBD1 (6 bases). The germline V and J ends were trimmed by 5 bases and 5 bases, with 12 bases remaining between them. Germline V gene lookup returns CDR1 SEHNR and CDR2 FQNEAQ (reference sequence). CDR3 size: 13 residues. CDR3 sequence (DNA): TGTGCCAGCAGCAATACGACAGGTTATGGCTACACCTTC. This gives the protein CASSNTTGYGYTF. The entire variable domain, with the rest obtained from reference TRBV7-9 and TRBJ1-2, is as follows: DTGVSQNPRHKITKRGQNVTFRCDPISEHNRLYWYRQTLGQGPEFLTYFQNEAQLEKSRLLSDRFSAERPKGSFSTLEIQRTEQGDSAMYLCASSNTTGYGYTFGSGTRLTVV.

The gene calls are TRBV6-5 and TRBJ2-7, with D perhaps TRBD2 (6 bases). The CDR3 is 15 amino acids. The ends were cut back, 2 bases at V and 1 base at J, with 12 bases in the middle. CDR1 is MNHEY and CDR2 is SVGAGI in the germline V gene. The CDR3 sequence is CASSYTGTSSYEQYF. The CDR3 DNA sequence: TGTGCCAGCAGTTACACGGGGACTTCTTCCTACGAGCAGTACTTC.

J is TRBJ1-1 and V is TRBV20-1; D gene uncertain. The CDR3 is 11 residues long. Between the trimmed V and J ends, which lost 5 bases and 2 bases, there was a span of 6 bases. Germline V CDR1 and CDR2: DFQATT, SNEGSKA (reference sequence). The CDR3 region is CSAFFNTEAFF. CDR3 coding DNA: TGCAGTGCTTTTTTTAACACTGAAGCTTTCTTT.

This clonotype was recorded a few times. This chain uses TRBV7-9 with TRBJ1-4; possible D gene TRBD1, 6 bases. The V end lost 5 bases, the J end lost 0 bases, and 10 bases lay between the germline ends. Germline V gene sequence: CDR1 SEHNR, CDR2 FQNEAQ (reference sequence). The CDR3 runs 15 residues. DNA of the CDR3: TGTGCCAGCAGCGATAGGACAGCAACTAATGAAAAACTGTTTTTT. It specifies CASSDRTATNEKLFF.

This clonotype was seen a few times. The V gene is TRBV9, the J gene TRBJ1-5; no clear D. Germline loops: CDR1 SGDLS, CDR2 YYNGEE. The CDR3 spans 14 residues. Trimming took 0 bases from V and 7 from J, leaving 11 bases between them. The CDR3 coding sequence is TGTGCCAGCAGCGTAGACGAGGGATTCCAGCCCCAGCATTTT. Amino acid sequence: CASSVDEGFQPQHF. The full variable domain, in which reference TRBV9 and TRBJ1-5 provide the parts outside the CDR3, is DSGVTQTPKHLITATGQRVTLRCSPRSGDLSVYWYQQSLDQGLQFLIQYYNGEERAKGNILERFSAQQFPDLHSELNLSSLELGDSALYFCASSVDEGFQPQHFGDGTRLSIL.

The chain employs TRBV27 and TRBJ1-2, with TRBD1 matching 7 bases. The CDR3 spans 15 residues. V lost 6 bases, J lost 3 bases, and 10 bases stayed unmatched. The V gene's germline CDR1 is MNHEY and CDR2 SMNVEV (reference sequence). The CDR3 region is CASRGRAGGYYGYTF. The DNA for the CDR3 is TGTGCCAGCAGGGGGAGGGCAGGGGGATACTATGGCTACACCTTC.

The chain uses TRBV27 and TRBJ2-7, with TRBD2 identical over 9 bases. Germline values: CDR1 MNHEY, CDR2 SMNVEV (reference sequence). The CDR3 is made up of 15 amino acids. V lost 5 bases and J lost 4; bases outside the gene matches: 9. For the CDR3, the DNA is TGTGCCAGCAGTACGGTAGCGGGGGTGAAGTACGAGCAGTACTTC. Its protein product is CASSTVAGVKYEQYF.

The table lists this clonotype with a few counts. The V gene is TRBV5-1, the J gene TRBJ2-5; tentative D call: TRBD2 (6 bases). Trimming took off 2 bases at V and 4 bases at J, with 12 bases between the two ends. Germline CDR1 and CDR2: SGHRS and YFSETQ. The CDR3 runs to 14 residues. As DNA, the CDR3 is TGCGCCAGCAGCTTTAGCGGTACGACAGAGACCCAGTACTTC. It encodes CASSFSGTTETQYF. The complete variable domain, with remaining parts taken from reference TRBV5-1 and TRBJ2-5, reads KAGVTQTPRYLIKTRGQQVTLSCSPISGHRSVSWYQQTPGQGLQFLFEYFSETQRNKGNFPGRFSGRQFSNSRSEMNVSTLELGDSALYLCASSFSGTTETQYFGPGTRLLVL.